These 11 T cell receptor beta chains were sequenced from one sample in a study of regulatory T cells in long-lasting Graves disease (dated by TCRdb to about 2021). The library was produced with multiplex PCR. The sequencer listed for this sample is Illumina HiSeq 4000. To build TCR beta libraries, CDR3 regions were amplified by Arm-PCR using iRepertoire HTBI primers. TCRdb passed the public sequencing reads through fastp at Q25 and MiXCR, retaining productive beta sequences. Merged by CDR3 protein, the rows form single entries marked with the most common genes and DNA. This sample has roughly 500,000 distinct CDR3 sequences in its table, and 20% to 25% of those were observed once. Of the sample, roughly 6.9% is held by the ten largest clones. According to the study, the label for this sample's time point signals: persistent/refractory GD, antithyroid drugs over 5 years with positive TRAb. RNA was extracted from PBMCs in TRIzol for both TCR sequencing and RNA sequencing.

The sequencing here drew on peripheral blood mononuclear cells (PBMCs), taken when the disease was refractory, from a patient treated with antithyroid drugs. All receptors derive from a female donor with Graves disease.

V usage is TRBV15 and J usage is TRBJ2-1; 7 bases are a match to TRBD1. Trimming cost V 2 bases and J 10 bases; bases outside gene matches: 11. This CDR3 contains 15 residues. Germline V CDR1 and CDR2: LNHNV, YYDKDF (reference sequence). The CDR3: CATSRTTTGVREQFF. As DNA, the CDR3 is TGTGCCACCAGCAGAACTACTACAGGGGTGCGAGAGCAGTTCTTC.

The J gene is TRBJ1-5, the V gene TRBV20-1; D remains unclear. Per the germline V gene, CDR1 is DFQATT and CDR2 is SNEGSKA (reference sequence). CDR3 size: 12 residues. V shed 1 base and J shed 6 bases, with 7 bases lying between them. This CDR3 reads CSARGIGQPQHF. In DNA, the CDR3 is TGCAGTGCTAGAGGAATTGGTCAGCCCCAGCATTTT.

This rearrangement joins TRBV6-1 to TRBJ1-4; TRBD1 is a possible D gene (6 bases). The CDR3 runs to 14 residues. Trimming pared 8 bases from V and 2 bases from J, leaving 12 bases between. CDR1 and CDR2 from the germline V gene are MNHNS and SASEGT. The CDR3 nucleotides read TGTGCCAGCGGGAAGGGGGTGACTAATGAAAAACTGTTTTTT. Its protein product is CASGKGVTNEKLFF.

The chain recombines TRBV7-9 with TRBJ2-7; TRBD2 agrees at 10 bases. Germline trimming cut 3 bases from V and 7 bases from J; bases unmatched to any gene: 12. CDR3 length: 16 amino acids. Per germline, CDR1 SEHNR and CDR2 FQNEAQ (reference sequence). DNA of the CDR3: TGTGCCAGCAGCTTCATTGGTAGCGGGGGGATTCTTGAGCAGTACTTC. The encoded protein is CASSFIGSGGILEQYF. Full variable domain (outside the CDR3, taken from reference TRBV7-9 and TRBJ2-7): DTGVSQNPRHKITKRGQNVTFRCDPISEHNRLYWYRQTLGQGPEFLTYFQNEAQLEKSRLLSDRFSAERPKGSFSTLEIQRTEQGDSAMYLCASSFIGSGGILEQYFGPGTRLTVT.

V is TRBV27 and J is TRBJ2-5; 8 bases align to TRBD1. V lost 5 bases and J lost 1; bases outside the gene matches: 6. Germline V lookup: CDR1 MNHEY, CDR2 SMNVEV (reference sequence). This CDR3 spans 15 amino acids. The CDR3: CASSRRGRPQETQYF. CDR3 in DNA: TGTGCCAGCAGTCGCAGGGGGCGTCCCCAAGAGACCCAGTACTTC.

This sequence joins TRBV12-3 or TRBV12-4 and TRBJ1-4; 8 bases match TRBD1. V shed 5 bases, J shed 0 bases, and the junction held 5 bases outside the gene matches. CDR3 length: 16 residues. CDR3 residues: CASSIGTGTTNEKLFF. In DNA, the CDR3 is TGTGCCAGCAGTATAGGGACAGGCACAACTAATGAAAAACTGTTTTTT.

This clonotype was seen at least ten times. V and J are TRBV28 and TRBJ2-7, with 14 bases that match TRBD2. V was clipped by 8 bases and J by 9 bases; unmatched bases: 9. The CDR3 length is 14 residues. Germline V CDR1 and CDR2: MDHEN, SYDVKM. CDR3 in amino acids: CASAKGTSGRVQYF. The DNA of the CDR3 is TGTGCCAGCGCCAAAGGGACTAGCGGGAGAGTGCAGTACTTC.

The table lists this clonotype with many counts. The chain joins TRBV27 to TRBJ2-7; 7 bases map to TRBD2. The CDR3 runs 15 residues. The germline gives CDR1 MNHEY, CDR2 SMNVEV (reference sequence). V lost 6 bases and J lost 6; bases outside the gene matches: 14. The CDR3 here is CASRTTSAPSSEQYF. The CDR3 DNA follows: TGTGCCAGCAGGACCACTAGCGCCCCGTCCAGCGAGCAGTACTTC.

This clonotype was counted many times. The genes are TRBV28 and TRBJ1-6; 7 nucleotides agree with TRBD1. The trim removed 5 bases at V and 5 bases at J, leaving 12 bases unmatched. CDR1 is MDHEN and CDR2 is SYDVKM in the germline V gene. The CDR3 is made up of 17 amino acids. The CDR3 DNA is TGTGCCAGCAGTGGAGGGACAGCCCTAGAGGATAATTCACCCCTCCACTTT. Its protein is CASSGGTALEDNSPLHF.

The CDR3 region is CASTPWGKEDGYTF. The CDR3 coding sequence is TGTGCCAGCACCCCCTGGGGCAAGGAGGATGGCTACACCTTC. This chain links TRBV14 with TRBJ1-2; maybe TRBD1 (5 bases). V dropped 7 bases and J dropped 6 bases, with 18 bases sitting between them. CDR3 length equals 14 residues. Looked up from germline, CDR1 is SGHDN and CDR2 is FVKESK.

This clonotype has a count of ten or more. The rearrangement joins TRBV24-1 to TRBJ2-6; D is undetermined. There are 13 residues in the CDR3. V was cut by 6 bases and J by 2 bases, with 4 bases left in between. Germline V lookup: CDR1 KGHDR, CDR2 SFDVKD. The CDR3 spells CATSPPGANVLTF. For the CDR3, the DNA is TGTGCCACCAGTCCCCCTGGGGCCAACGTCCTGACTTTC.